This TCR beta chain came from a study of OX40 agonist ivuxolimab in advanced cancers. Overall study: Clinicians treated patients with ivuxolimab, an agonistic anti-OX40 (CD134) antibody.

The trim removed 4 bases at V and 6 bases at J, leaving 13 bases unmatched. The germline V gene has CDR1 LNHDA and CDR2 SQIVND (reference sequence). The CDR3 totals 16 residues. The assay was immunoSEQ multiplex PCR, and TCRdb's table has in-frame clones only and misses some. Of tens of thousands of clones in the sample, around 83% were seen once. Sequenced here: CD4+ or CD8+ T cells sorted from blood, sampled in a trial of the OX40 agonist ivuxolimab. This TCR was recovered from an adult with an advanced solid tumor such as melanoma, head and neck, liver or kidney cancer. This chain links TRBV19 with TRBJ1-1; 8 bases line up with TRBD1. The CDR3 bases are TGTGCCAGTAGTACCGGCCGGGGGACAGGCCACGCTGAAGCTTTCTTT. This sequence encodes CASSTGRGTGHAEAFF.